This TCR beta chain came from a study of control samples from healthy donors and cancer patients. Clones were sequenced by immunoSEQ multiplex PCR, and TCRdb holds only the in-frame ones, with some missing. In the table there are about 130,000 clones, approximately 94% of which are singletons. The germline gives CDR1 MNHEY, CDR2 SVGAGI. The CDR3 is 14 residues long. Trimming stripped 6 bases from V and 9 bases from J, with 21 bases between. The V and J genes are TRBV6-5 and TRBJ2-7; D not certain. This clonotype was sampled from a man aged 25 to 40 in good health. Sequencing input: blood. CDR3 in amino acids: CASSDSWWSGGQYF. The CDR3 nucleotides read TGTGCCAGCAGCGACTCCTGGTGGTCTGGTGGGCAGTACTTC.